This T cell receptor beta chain was sequenced for a study of Graves' ophthalmopathy and Graves' hyperthyroidism. V lost 8 bases, J lost 1 base, and 20 bases lay in between. The CDR3 sequence is 16 residues long. CDR1 is LNHDA and CDR2 is SQIVND in the germline V gene (reference sequence). RNA transcripts yielded amplified TCR beta CDR3 regions. Second-round multiplex PCR came after first-round RT-PCR with HTBI primers. TCRdb passed the multiplex PCR reads through MiXCR, listing each CDR3 protein once. The sample lists hundreds of thousands of distinct CDR3 sequences, around 40% occurring once. This receptor was taken from an adult man with Graves' ophthalmopathy. Sequenced material: peripheral blood. This chain links TRBV19 with TRBJ2-5, with a weak D call TRBD2 (6 bases). The CDR3 sequence is CASSDGASVFQETQYF. The CDR3 nucleotides read TGTGCCAGTTCGGATGGGGCTAGCGTGTTCCAAGAGACCCAGTACTTC.